The sequence of this T cell receptor beta chain was determined in a study of T cell responses to AZD1222 COVID-19 vaccine. About this clone itself: The antigen remains unidentified.

General study points: Scientists sampled the repertoires only once the peak T cell response had passed.

Second-dose groups at about 4 or about 12 weeks were pooled. The V gene's germline CDR1 is MNHNS and CDR2 SASEGT. Trimming pared 2 bases from V and 0 bases from J, leaving 14 bases between. The CDR3 sequence is 17 residues long. The repertoire was sequenced with immunoSEQ multiplex PCR; TCRdb's copy has only in-frame clones and lacks some. The table lists around 110,000 clones, 92% of them singletons. This clonotype originated in an adult who received the AZD1222 COVID-19 vaccine. The chain joins TRBV6-1 to TRBJ2-1; D gene unclear. The sample in question was peripheral blood, obtained 28 days after the second AZD1222 dose. The CDR3 here is CASSEWIRGSSYNEQFF. The CDR3 DNA reads TGTGCCAGCAGTGAATGGATTAGAGGTTCCTCCTACAATGAGCAGTTCTTC.